What follows describes a single TCR beta chain. V was trimmed by 0 bases and J by 4 bases, leaving 9 bases between them. This CDR3 region has 13 residues. CDR1 GTSNPN and CDR2 SVGIG come from the germline V gene (reference sequence). The entry originates in a study of T-cell reconstitution after alpha-beta-depleted transplantation in children. TCRbeta library construction was performed incorporating unique molecular identifiers. TCRdb analysed the PCR reads with MiXCR anew, one entry per CDR3 protein. The sample consists of about 400,000 distinct CDR3 sequences, approximately 12% of them appearing once.

This TCR was recovered from a human donor who donated a stem cell graft to a child with Fanconi anemia. The J gene is TRBJ2-5, the V gene TRBV30; D is uncertain. The material sequenced was PBMCs, taken from the stem cell graft. This CDR3 is CAWSVKGSETQYF. The CDR3 region has the DNA TGTGCCTGGAGTGTAAAGGGATCAGAGACCCAGTACTTC.